Listed below are T cell receptor beta chains from one sample, sequenced in a study of T cells in Graves' hyperthyroidism and ophthalmopathy. TCRdb analysed the multiplex PCR reads with MiXCR anew, one entry per CDR3 protein. The profile covers a few hundred thousand distinct CDR3 sequences, with 12% to 15% appearing a single time and 30% to 35% taken by the ten largest. Material: blood. The receptors were gathered from a woman in her 40s with Graves' ophthalmopathy. CDR3s include the opening cysteine and the closing phenylalanine or tryptophan. D genes are given only for firm matches. Clone size is shown for a subset of rows, as once, few, many or a class of expanded clone.

D	V	size	J	DNA	CDR3
-	TRBV19	many	TRBJ2-1	TGTGCCAGTCACCCAAGACGGAGCTCCTACAATGAGCAGTTCTTC	CASHPRRSSYNEQFF
TRBD1	TRBV11-2	few	TRBJ2-1	TGTGCCAGCAGCCCCCACGGGACAGGGCGGCGATTGAATGAGCAGTTCTTC	CASSPHGTGRRLNEQFF
-	TRBV20-1	-	TRBJ1-1	TGCAGTGCTCCAGGGATCACTGAAGCTTTCTTT	CSAPGITEAFF
-	TRBV19	few	TRBJ1-2	TGTGCCAGTAGTATTACCAGCTATAACTATGGCTACACCTTC	CASSITSYNYGYTF
-	TRBV12-3/TRBV12-4	-	TRBJ2-6	TGTGCCAGCAGTTTTGACTCTGGGGCCAACGTCCTGACTTTC	CASSFDSGANVLTF
-	TRBV6-1	many	TRBJ1-2	TGTGCCAGCAGTTCCGCTCAGGGGTATGGGGGCTACACCTTC	CASSSAQGYGGYTF
-	TRBV5-6	few	TRBJ2-1	TGTGCCAGCAGGGCGGGCAACAACTACAATGAGCAGTTCTTC	CASRAGNNYNEQFF
TRBD1	TRBV16	many	TRBJ1-5	TGTGCCAGCAGCGGGGACAGGGTCAGTGGCAATCAGCCCCAGCATTTT	CASSGDRVSGNQPQHF
-	TRBV20-1	-	TRBJ2-1	TGCAGTGCTAGGGGGCGGGGAGCCTACAATGAGCAGTTCTTC	CSARGRGAYNEQFF
-	TRBV12-3/TRBV12-4	many	TRBJ1-1	TGTGCCAGCAGTTTTTCTTACACAGGGAAGGGCACTGAAGCTTTCTTT	CASSFSYTGKGTEAFF
-	TRBV28	many	TRBJ2-3	TGTGCCAGCAGTCCAACCTCGGGCCGCGCCACACTAGGGGGGAACACAGATACGCAGTATTTT	CASSPTSGRATLGGNTDTQYF
TRBD2	TRBV28	many	TRBJ2-7	TGTGCCAGCAGTTCGCCGGGACTAACCTACGAGCAGTACTTC	CASSSPGLTYEQYF
-	TRBV24-1	-	TRBJ1-2	TGTGCCACCAGTGACGAACGCGTCGACAGGTCCATTAATGGCTACACCTTC	CATSDERVDRSINGYTF
-	TRBV12-3/TRBV12-4	many	TRBJ2-5	TGTGCCAGCAGTTTTCCGGGGGACTTTCGGGAGACCCAGTACTTC	CASSFPGDFRETQYF
TRBD1	TRBV11-3	many	TRBJ1-5	TGTGCCAGCAGTCGACAGGGGGCAGGCAATCAGCCCCAGCATTTT	CASSRQGAGNQPQHF
-	TRBV6-9	many	TRBJ1-5	TGTGCCAGCAGTACCCGACAGTCAAATCAGCCCCAGCATTTT	CASSTRQSNQPQHF